Listed here are 15 T cell receptor beta chains from one sample, sequenced in a study of post-analysis software for immune sequencing data. Study results and caveats: Patients showed TRBV5-6, TRBV5-1 and TRBV20-1 among roughly five TRBV segments more frequent than in controls.

cDNA libraries of TCR beta carried unique molecular identifiers. TCRdb re-called the PCR reads with MiXCR, one entry per CDR3 protein. Among about 770,000 distinct CDR3 sequences listed, 46% were seen once. Antigen specificity for these receptors is unknown. Sequencing was done on a sample of blood. Receptor source: a girl aged 5 to 17 with multiple sclerosis.

This clonotype was observed a few times. The V and J genes are TRBV29-1 and TRBJ1-2, with unresolved D. From germline, CDR1 is SQVTM and CDR2 ANQGSEA. The CDR3 runs to 12 residues. V was trimmed by 1 base and J by 4 bases, leaving 7 bases between them. In nucleotides, the CDR3 is TGCAGCGTTGAAGGGGCCCTCTATGGCTACACCTTC. It specifies CSVEGALYGYTF.

V usage is TRBV29-1 and J usage is TRBJ2-5; tentatively, D is TRBD2 (5 bases). The CDR3 is made up of 13 amino acids. Looked up from germline, CDR1 is SQVTM and CDR2 is ANQGSEA. Trimming removed 6 bases from V and 3 bases from J, with 14 bases in between. CDR3 amino acids: CSVDGGSEETQYF. CDR3 nucleotides: TGCAGCGTCGACGGCGGGTCGGAAGAGACCCAGTACTTC.

In its sample, this clonotype was seen a few times. The chain carries TRBV20-1 and TRBJ1-2, with 8 bases that match TRBD1. The germline gives CDR1 DFQATT, CDR2 SNEGSKA (reference sequence). There are 14 residues in the CDR3. V was pared by 6 bases and J by 7 bases, with 13 bases of the junction left unmatched. CDR3: CSATTRQGMAGYTF. CDR3 in DNA: TGCAGTGCCACCACCCGACAGGGGATGGCTGGCTACACCTTC.

The sample holds a few counts of this clonotype. The CDR3 protein is CASSASGQPPLNYGYTF. The CDR3 region has the DNA TGCGCCAGCAGCGCCTCCGGGCAGCCCCCGCTTAACTATGGCTACACCTTC. The chain links TRBV5-1 to TRBJ1-2; D gene unclear. There are 17 residues in the CDR3. Germline CDR1 and CDR2: SGHRS and YFSETQ. Trimming shortened V by 4 bases and J by 1 base, and 20 bases separated the two germline ends.

The chain recombines TRBV6-2 or TRBV6-3 with TRBJ1-5; possible D gene TRBD1, 5 bases. The germline V gene encodes CDR1 MNHEY and CDR2 SVGEGT. V was shortened by 2 bases and J by 0 bases, with 11 bases between the two germline ends. This CDR3 is built from 16 residues. CDR3 sequence: CASSYPPGLSNQPQHF. CDR3 DNA: TGTGCCAGCAGTTACCCTCCGGGACTTAGCAATCAGCCCCAGCATTTT.

The genes are TRBV18 and TRBJ1-1; possible D gene TRBD1, 5 bases. Germline values: CDR1 KGHSH, CDR2 LQKENI. The CDR3 consists of 12 residues. The V end was cut by 2 bases, the J end by 7 bases, with 8 bases between. In DNA, the CDR3 is TGTGCCAGCTCACCAGGGGACGGTGAAGCTTTCTTT. Translated: CASSPGDGEAFF.

This clonotype was observed a few times. This sequence joins TRBV3-1 and TRBJ2-1; 7 nucleotides line up with TRBD2. The V segment lost 1 base and the J segment 4 bases; nucleotides outside the gene matches: 10. The germline V gene has CDR1 LGHDT and CDR2 YNNKEL (reference sequence). The CDR3 is 17 residues long. CDR3 sequence: CASSQGYPSGLYNEQFF. CDR3 in DNA: TGTGCCAGCAGCCAAGGTTATCCTAGCGGTCTTTACAATGAGCAGTTCTTC.

The V call is TRBV12-5, the J call TRBJ2-6, with D perhaps matching TRBD2 (6 bases). The germline V gene encodes CDR1 LGHNT and CDR2 FRNRAP. The CDR3 contains 17 residues. V shed 0 bases and J shed 4 bases, with 13 bases lying between them. This CDR3 reads CASGLVPGVAGANVLTF. The CDR3 nucleotides are TGTGCTAGTGGTTTGGTACCGGGGGTCGCCGGGGCCAACGTCCTGACTTTC.

Comment on this clonotype: An end of the junction does not agree with germline; a read error may underlie this. V gene TRBV5-1 combines with J gene TRBJ2-3; tentatively, D is TRBD2 (6 bases). CDR1 is SGHRS and CDR2 is YFSETQ in the germline V gene. This CDR3 has 16 amino acids. CDR3 coding DNA: TGCGCCAGCAGCTACTACGACACCGGGAGCACAGATACGCGGTATTTT. As protein: CASSYYDTGSTDTRYF.

The chain links TRBV19 to TRBJ2-7; weak D call: TRBD2 (5 bases). TRBJ2-5 matches the DNA end more closely, so the J call is doubtful. Germline V gene data show CDR1 as LNHDA and CDR2 as SQIVND (reference sequence). CDR3 length: 15 amino acids. CDR3 residues: CASSIGAGERETQYF. The CDR3 DNA reads as TGTGCCAGTAGTATCGGCGCCGGGGAGAGGGAGACCCAGTACTTC.

The chain uses TRBV5-1 and TRBJ1-4, with D possibly TRBD1 on 6 matching bases. Germline loops: CDR1 SGHRS, CDR2 YFSETQ. The germline V and J ends were trimmed by 4 bases and 5 bases, with 12 bases remaining between them. The CDR3 totals 14 residues. CDR3 loop: CASSKDSPNEKLFF. CDR3 bases: TGCGCCAGCAGCAAGGACAGTCCCAATGAAAAACTGTTTTTT.

The genes are TRBV9 and TRBJ2-1, with a tentative D call TRBD1 (7 bases). Germline V gene data show CDR1 as SGDLS and CDR2 as YYNGEE. This CDR3 has 18 residues. The V and J ends lost 3 bases and 4 bases respectively, with 23 bases between them. CDR3 region: CASSAQGGPATAYNEQFF. In DNA form, the CDR3 reads TGTGCCAGCAGCGCTCAGGGGGGCCCGGCGACCGCTTACAATGAGCAGTTCTTC.

On this clonotype: A much larger clone is a single base away; this may be a read error. V and J are TRBV7-9 and TRBJ2-7; D possibly corresponds to TRBD1 (6 bases). Deletions cut 5 bases from V and 7 bases from J, with 15 bases between. Germline V CDR1 and CDR2: SEHNR, FQNEAQ (reference sequence). This CDR3 comprises 13 residues. The CDR3 loop is CASSTGPWGEQYF. DNA for the CDR3: TGTGCCAGCAGCACAGGGCCCTGGGGGGAGCAGTACTTC.

This clonotype was observed a few times. The rearrangement joins TRBV9 to TRBJ2-7; tentatively, D is TRBD2 (5 bases). The CDR3 loop spans 14 amino acids. Per the germline V gene, CDR1 is SGDLS and CDR2 is YYNGEE. Trimming cost V 3 bases and J 0 bases, with 10 bases left between them. CDR3: CASSGSESSYEQYF. The CDR3 DNA is TGTGCCAGCAGCGGTAGCGAGAGCTCCTACGAGCAGTACTTC. Complete variable domain (other parts from reference TRBV9 and TRBJ2-7): DSGVTQTPKHLITATGQRVTLRCSPRSGDLSVYWYQQSLDQGLQFLIQYYNGEERAKGNILERFSAQQFPDLHSELNLSSLELGDSALYFCASSGSESSYEQYFGPGTRLTVT.

V usage is TRBV6-2 or TRBV6-3 and J usage is TRBJ2-5; D remains ambiguous. From germline, CDR1 is MNHEY and CDR2 SVGEGT. V lost 0 bases and J lost 2, with 10 bases in between. The CDR3 is made up of 15 amino acids. The CDR3 region is CASSYSRLMQETQYF. CDR3 coding DNA: TGTGCCAGCAGTTACTCGAGACTGATGCAAGAGACCCAGTACTTC.